Listed here are 5 T cell receptor beta chains from one sample, sequenced in a study of human T cells and chemical hapten exposure. As to time point: patch test 1, 2 weeks after DPC sensitization. The treatment denotes: therapeutic diphenylcyclopropenone sensitization with weekly scalp DPC. TCRdb re-derived calls from the RACE reads in MiXCR, one entry per CDR3 protein. Of around 100,000 distinct CDR3 sequences detected, 8% to 13% appear once; the ten largest clones hold around 3.5%. The sequences come from whole blood, collected in connection with sensitization to the hapten diphenylcyclopropenone (DPC). The receptors derive from a middle-aged woman with alopecia areata. Some clones in this sample may be carry-over from other donors' samples.

The CDR3 reads CASSLFPGKPYEQYF. DNA of the CDR3: TGTGCCAGCAGCTTATTTCCAGGGAAGCCCTACGAGCAGTACTTC. This chain joins TRBV7-2 and TRBJ2-7; D possibly corresponds to TRBD1 (5 bases). CDR3 length: 15 residues. Trimming removed 2 bases at V and 2 bases at J, with 13 bases between. Germline CDR1 SGHTA, CDR2 FQGNSA.

This clonotype was found a few times. This chain joins TRBV7-8 and TRBJ2-1; tentative D call: TRBD2 (6 bases). The ends were cut back, 1 base at V and 6 bases at J, with 28 bases in the middle. The CDR3 is 20 residues long. The germline V gene has CDR1 SGHVS and CDR2 FQNEAQ. This CDR3 is CASSLVMGLIRAGTGNEQFF. CDR3 sequence (DNA): TGTGCCAGCAGCTTAGTTATGGGACTCATTCGAGCGGGTACGGGCAATGAGCAGTTCTTC. Full variable domain (missing parts from reference TRBV7-8 and TRBJ2-1): GAGVSQSPRYKVAKRGQDVALRCDPISGHVSLFWYQQALGQGPEFLTYFQNEAQLDKSGLPSDRFFAERPEGSVSTLKIQRTQQEDSAVYLCASSLVMGLIRAGTGNEQFFGPGTRLTVL.

The rearrangement uses TRBV13 and TRBJ2-1; D is perhaps TRBD2 (5 bases). This CDR3 is 15 amino acids long. V lost 5 bases and J 3 bases, leaving 14 bases between the germline ends. Germline V gene lookup returns CDR1 PRHDT and CDR2 FYEKMQ (reference sequence). CDR3 in amino acids: CASSTPGINYNEQFF. CDR3 coding DNA: TGTGCCAGCAGCACCCCCGGGATTAACTACAATGAGCAGTTCTTC.

This chain connects TRBV11-3 to TRBJ2-1, with D possibly matching TRBD2 (6 bases). The CDR3 has 15 residues. Trimming cost V 1 base and J 4 bases, with 11 bases left between them. CDR1 and CDR2 (germline): SGHNT, YENEEA. CDR3 amino acids: CASSLGGLTYNEQFF. The CDR3, as DNA: TGTGCCAGCAGCTTAGGGGGACTGACATACAATGAGCAGTTCTTC. Supplemented by reference TRBV11-3 and TRBJ2-1, the full variable domain reads EAGVVQSPRYKIIEKKQPVAFWCNPISGHNTLYWYLQNLGQGPELLIRYENEEAVDDSQLPKDRFSAERLKGVDSTLKIQPAELGDSAVYLCASSLGGLTYNEQFFGPGTRLTVL.

This clonotype has a handful of counts. The gene calls are TRBV3-1 and TRBJ2-7; the D gene is possibly TRBD2 (6 bases). This CDR3 has 15 residues. V lost 0 bases to trimming and J lost 3 bases, with 12 bases between them. Germline V gives CDR1 LGHDT, CDR2 YNNKEL (reference sequence). The CDR3 here is CASSQDIAVGYEQYF. The CDR3 DNA sequence: TGTGCCAGCAGCCAAGATATAGCGGTTGGCTACGAGCAGTACTTC.